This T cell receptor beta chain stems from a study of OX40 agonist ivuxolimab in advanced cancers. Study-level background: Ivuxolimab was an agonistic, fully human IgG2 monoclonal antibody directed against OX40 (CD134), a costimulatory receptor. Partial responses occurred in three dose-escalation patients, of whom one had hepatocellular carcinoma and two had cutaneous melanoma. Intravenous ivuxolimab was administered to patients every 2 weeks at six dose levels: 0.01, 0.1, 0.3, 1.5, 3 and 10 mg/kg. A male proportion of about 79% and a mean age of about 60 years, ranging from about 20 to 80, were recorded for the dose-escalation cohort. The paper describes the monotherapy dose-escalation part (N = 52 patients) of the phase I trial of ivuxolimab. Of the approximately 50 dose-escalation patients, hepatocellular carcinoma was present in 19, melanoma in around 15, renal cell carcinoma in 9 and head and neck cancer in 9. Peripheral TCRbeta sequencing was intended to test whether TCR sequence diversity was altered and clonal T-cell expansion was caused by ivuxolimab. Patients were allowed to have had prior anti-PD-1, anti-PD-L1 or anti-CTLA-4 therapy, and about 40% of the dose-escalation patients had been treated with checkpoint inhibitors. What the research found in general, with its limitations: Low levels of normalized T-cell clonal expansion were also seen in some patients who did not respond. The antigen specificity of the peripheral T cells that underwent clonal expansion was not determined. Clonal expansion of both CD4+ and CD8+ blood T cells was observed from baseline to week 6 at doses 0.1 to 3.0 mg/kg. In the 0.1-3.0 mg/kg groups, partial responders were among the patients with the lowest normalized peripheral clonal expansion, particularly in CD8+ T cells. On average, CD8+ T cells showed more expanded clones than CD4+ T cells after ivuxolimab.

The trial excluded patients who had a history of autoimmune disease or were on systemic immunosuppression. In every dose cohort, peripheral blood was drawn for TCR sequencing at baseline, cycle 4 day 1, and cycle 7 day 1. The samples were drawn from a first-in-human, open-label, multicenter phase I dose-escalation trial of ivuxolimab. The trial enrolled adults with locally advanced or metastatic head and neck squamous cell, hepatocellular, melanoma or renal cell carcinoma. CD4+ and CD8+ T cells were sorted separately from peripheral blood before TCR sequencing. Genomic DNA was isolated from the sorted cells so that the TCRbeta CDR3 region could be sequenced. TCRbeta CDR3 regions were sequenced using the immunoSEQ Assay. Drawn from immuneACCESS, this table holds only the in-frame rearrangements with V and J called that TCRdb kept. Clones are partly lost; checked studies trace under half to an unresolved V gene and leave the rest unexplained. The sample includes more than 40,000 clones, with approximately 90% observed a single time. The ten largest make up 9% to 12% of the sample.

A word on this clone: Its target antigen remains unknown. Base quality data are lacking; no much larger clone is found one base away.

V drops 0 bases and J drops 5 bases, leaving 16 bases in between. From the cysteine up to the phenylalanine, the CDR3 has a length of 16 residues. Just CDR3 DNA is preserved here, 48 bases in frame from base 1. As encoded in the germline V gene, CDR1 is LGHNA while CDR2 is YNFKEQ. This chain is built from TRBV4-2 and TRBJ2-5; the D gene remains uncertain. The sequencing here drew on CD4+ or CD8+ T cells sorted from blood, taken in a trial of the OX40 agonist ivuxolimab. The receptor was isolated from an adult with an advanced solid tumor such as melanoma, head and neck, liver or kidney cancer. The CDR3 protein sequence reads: CASSQEFGAVGETQYF. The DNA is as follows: TGTGCCAGCAGCCAAGAGTTCGGCGCGGTAGGTGAGACCCAGTACTTC.